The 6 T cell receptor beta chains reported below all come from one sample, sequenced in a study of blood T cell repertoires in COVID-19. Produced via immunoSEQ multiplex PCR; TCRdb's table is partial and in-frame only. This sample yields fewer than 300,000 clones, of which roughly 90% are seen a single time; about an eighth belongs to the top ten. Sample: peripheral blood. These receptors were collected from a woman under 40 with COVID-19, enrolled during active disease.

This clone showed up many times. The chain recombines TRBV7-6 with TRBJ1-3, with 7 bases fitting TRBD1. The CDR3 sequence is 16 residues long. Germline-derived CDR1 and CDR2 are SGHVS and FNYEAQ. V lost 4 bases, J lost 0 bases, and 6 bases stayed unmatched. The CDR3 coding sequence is TGTGCCAGCAGCTCCCCCGGGACAGACTCTGGAAACACCATATATTTT. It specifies CASSSPGTDSGNTIYF.

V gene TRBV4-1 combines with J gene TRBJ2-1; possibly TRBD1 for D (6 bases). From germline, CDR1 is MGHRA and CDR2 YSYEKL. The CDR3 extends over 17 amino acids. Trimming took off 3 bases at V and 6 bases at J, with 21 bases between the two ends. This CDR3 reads CASSHAFRDNLFNEQFF. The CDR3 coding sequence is TGCGCCAGCAGCCACGCCTTTAGGGACAATTTATTCAATGAGCAGTTCTTC.

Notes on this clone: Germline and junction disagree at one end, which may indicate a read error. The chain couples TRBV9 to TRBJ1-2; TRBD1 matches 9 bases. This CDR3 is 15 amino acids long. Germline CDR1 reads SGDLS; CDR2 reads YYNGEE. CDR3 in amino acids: CASSVEINGGQGFNF. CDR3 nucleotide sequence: TGTGCCAGCAGCGTAGAAATCAATGGGGGACAGGGATTTAACTTC.

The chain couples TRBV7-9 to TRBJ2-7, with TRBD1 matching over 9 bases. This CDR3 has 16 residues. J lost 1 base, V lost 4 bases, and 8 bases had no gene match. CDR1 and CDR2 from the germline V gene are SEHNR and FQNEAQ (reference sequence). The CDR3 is CASSSTTGGYSYEQYF. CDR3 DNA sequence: TGTGCCAGCAGCTCAACTACAGGGGGCTATTCCTACGAGCAGTACTTC.

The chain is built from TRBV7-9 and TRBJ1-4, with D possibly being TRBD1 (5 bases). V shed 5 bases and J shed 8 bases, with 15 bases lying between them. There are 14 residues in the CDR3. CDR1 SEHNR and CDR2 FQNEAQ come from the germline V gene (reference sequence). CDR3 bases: TGTGCCAGCAGCCAGACAAGGGGCGGCGAAAAACTGTTTTTT. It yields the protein CASSQTRGGEKLFF.

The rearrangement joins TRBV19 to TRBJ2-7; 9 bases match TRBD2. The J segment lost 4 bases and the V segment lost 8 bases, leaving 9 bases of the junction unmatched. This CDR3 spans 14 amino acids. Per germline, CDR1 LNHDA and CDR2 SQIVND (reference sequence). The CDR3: CASRSSGGAYEQYF. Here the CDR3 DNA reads TGTGCCAGTCGCAGTAGCGGGGGTGCTTACGAGCAGTACTTC.